Listed here is a single TCR beta chain. This clonotype was observed a few times. What antigen it recognizes has not been identified. Nothing much larger sits one base from this clone, and base qualities are not available. The sample is drawn from a study of vaccination and CD4 T cells after COVID-19 (dated by TCRdb to the early 2020s). Notes on the research overall: SARS-CoV-2 positivity had been established in the convalescent patients by nasal swab PCR, and mild disease was recorded in about 9 of these patients and severe disease in one. Each participant got two doses of either the Pfizer-BioNTech BNT162b2 vaccine (n=8) or the Moderna mRNA-1273 vaccine (n=2). Six males and four females were included in the convalescent cohort, with two Hispanic individuals, seven Caucasians, two Asians and one multiracial person represented. Control cultures received a CEFX viral epitope pool as the positive control, an HIV-1 Nef peptide pool as the negative control, or no peptide. The spike-specific CD4+ TCR repertoire was compared before and after mRNA vaccination in over 9 COVID-19 convalescent patients and a handful of infection-naive healthy vaccine recipients. For stimulating the cultures, overlapping spike peptide pools were used, derived from SARS-CoV-2 as well as from the common cold coronaviruses HCoV-NL63, HCoV-OC43 and HCoV-229E. Post-COVID blood samples from convalescent patients were collected a median of about 100 days after diagnosis, with a range of roughly 30 to 170 days. Post-vaccine blood samples were obtained a median of about 70 days after the second vaccine dose, with a range of about 12 to 241 days.

V is reduced by 6 bases and J by 5 bases, leaving a spacing of 23 bases between them. CDR1 and CDR2, per the germline V gene, are MNHNS and SASEGT. Measured from the cysteine to the phenylalanine, the CDR3 is 18 residues long. Only CDR3 DNA remains: 54 bases, in frame from the first base. Overall study outcomes, separate from this receptor: Of the vaccine-specific clones found in convalescent patients, nearly all (304 of 307) were mono-reactive for SARS-CoV-2 spike instead of being cross-reactive with common cold coronaviruses. The median count of SARS-CoV-2-reactive clonotypes went up from 20 to 25 after infection to approximately 40 after vaccination, although the change was not significant. Among convalescent patients, a median roughly 90% of the SARS-CoV-2-reactive clones seen after vaccination appeared only after vaccination, which suggests priming specific to the vaccine. Relatively few convalescent patients were included in the study, and early timepoints after natural infection were not analyzed.

The method behind the library was PCR. DNA from cultured CD4+ T cells was subjected to TCR sequencing with the Oncomine TCR Beta short-read assay at the Johns Hopkins FTIC core. The QIAamp micro DNA kit was used to extract genomic DNA from the cultured CD4+ T cells. Oncomine TCR Beta libraries made from cultured CD4+ T cells were pooled using unique dual indexes and sequenced on an Illumina iSeq 100. The source study handled its data this way. Non-productive sequences were removed, and CDR3s not starting with C, not ending with F or W, or shorter than 7 amino acids were discarded. Antigen-specific clonotypes were identified with the MANAFEST web application by comparing peptide-stimulated wells with reference and other culture wells. Positive clones required FDR below 0.05, an odds ratio above 5, and productive frequency above 0.1% in at least two of three replicate wells. A clonotype was classed as cross-reactive if the clonotype showed significant expansion both in SARS-CoV-2 spike wells and in at least one common cold coronavirus spike condition. Using R version 3.6.1, CDR3 homology was evaluated through Levenshtein distances (stringdist) along with unrooted phylogenetic trees (ape). The raw public reads went through TCRdb reprocessing: fastp at Q25, MiXCR clone calling, in-frame beta chains kept. Entries are consolidated by CDR3 protein sequence, retaining the most common genes and DNA. TCRdb assigned the V and J calls; the authors' analysis was not used. Within this sample are 15,000 to 20,000 distinct CDR3 sequences, with 45% to 60% of them counted one time only. The ten largest clones add up to about 7.4% of the sample.

This sample's treatment or condition label indicates: roughly nine-day PBMC culture with coronavirus spike peptide pools or control peptides (ViraFEST assay). The study used the ViraFEST assay, which expanded antigen-specific T cells with peptide pools and then identified expanded clonotypes by TCR sequencing. The convalescent patients' positive SARS-CoV-2 PCR tests fell between March and December 2020, which was before the Alpha, Beta and Delta variants emerged in the United States. More than 1.5 million PBMCs per well were cultured in IMDM with approximately 4.9% human AB serum and roughly 10 IU/ml IL-2, plus 10 ug/ml peptide pools. On days 3 and 7, half of the culture medium was replaced with fresh IL-2-containing medium. After nine to eleven days of culture, CD4+ T cells were isolated by negative selection with the EasySep CD4+ T cell isolation kit. PBMCs were separated from whole blood using Ficoll-Paque Plus gradient centrifugation and then either used fresh or cryopreserved at -140C. In general, triplicate wells were set up for every culture condition.

This receptor was taken from a human donor who had recovered from COVID-19. The source material was CD4+ T cells from blood, cultured in vitro. The chain links TRBV6-1 with TRBJ1-6; confidence is insufficient to name the D gene. The CDR3: CASRESHITNLHNSPLHF. The nucleotides read TGTGCCAGCAGGGAATCCCACATTACCAACCTCCATAATTCACCCCTCCACTTT.